Described below is a single T cell receptor beta chain sequence and its context. As yet, its antigen is unknown. Only in-frame clones appear in the TCRdb table, and some are missing; sequencing was by immunoSEQ multiplex PCR. Among 20,000 to 30,000 clones, 70% to 90% were seen once, and the ten largest hold roughly 8%. These data come from a study of PD-1 blockade in classical Hodgkin lymphoma. Study-wide results and limits: Patients starting nivolumab under 1 year after ASCT were excluded. Relapsed/refractory patients reportedly had lower baseline diversity than newly diagnosed patients. Significantly greater TCR diversity emerged by C4D1 in CD4+ cells but not CD8+ cells.

With no exception, relapse followed autologous stem cell transplantation in all patients, and brentuximab vedotin exposure varied. This CDR3 has 15 residues. V lost 3 bases to trimming and J lost 7 bases; unmatched junction nucleotides: 2. CDR1 and CDR2 from the germline V gene are SGHTA and FQGTGA. This clonotype was sampled from a human donor with classical Hodgkin lymphoma. The input for sequencing was peripheral blood mononuclear cells (PBMCs), taken before the second cycle of nivolumab. The chain recombines TRBV7-3 with TRBJ2-1; 14 nucleotides align to TRBD2. CDR3 amino acids: CASSLGTSGGNEQFF. In nucleotides, the CDR3 is TGTGCCAGCAGCTTGGGGACTAGCGGGGGTAATGAGCAGTTCTTC.